These 19 T cell receptor beta chains were sequenced from one sample in a study of tumor and adjacent non-tumor tissue in lung cancer. Three rounds of nested PCR, following a modified ARM-PCR protocol, produced the TCRbeta library. TCRdb re-called the multiplex PCR reads with MiXCR, one entry per CDR3 protein. The data contain tens of thousands of distinct CDR3 sequences, 73% of them singletons. RNA was extracted from bulk tissue without any cell sorting. The specimen sequenced was lung tumor tissue. The origin of the receptors is a man between 60 and 75 years old with non-small cell lung cancer.

This clonotype was counted ten times or more. Here the CDR3 DNA reads TGTGCCAGCAGCCCTGACAGGGGTCGCGTGAACACTGAAGCTTTCTTT. It codes for CASSPDRGRVNTEAFF. The V call is TRBV28, the J call TRBJ1-1; 8 positions match TRBD1. Per the germline V gene, CDR1 is MDHEN and CDR2 is SYDVKM. The CDR3 runs 16 residues. V was clipped by 6 bases and J by 0 bases; unmatched bases: 9. The entire variable domain, with the rest obtained from reference TRBV28 and TRBJ1-1, is as follows: DVKVTQSSRYLVKRTGEKVFLECVQDMDHENMFWYRQDPGLGLRLIYFSYDVKMKEKGDIPEGYSVSREKKERFSLILESASTNQTSMYLCASSPDRGRVNTEAFFGQGTRLTVV.

The J gene is TRBJ2-1, the V gene TRBV12-3 or TRBV12-4, with D perhaps TRBD1 or TRBD2 (5 bases each). The V and J ends lost 9 bases and 5 bases respectively, with 20 bases between them. The CDR3 loop spans 15 amino acids. CDR3: CASNFPQWDHNEQFF. The CDR3 DNA reads TGTGCCAGTAATTTCCCTCAGTGGGACCACAATGAGCAGTTCTTC.

For this clonotype: No conserved phenylalanine or tryptophan ends this CDR3, so it is likely a read error. It is unclear where the CDR3 begins or ends on the DNA, so no DNA is shown, and the CDR3 is as TCRdb lists it. This sequence joins TRBV20-1 and TRBJ2-7; the table calls TRBD2, which could not be checked here. The CDR3 is made up of 22 amino acids, end residues included. Germline CDR1 and CDR2: DFQATT and SNEGSKA (reference sequence). The CDR3 loop is CSALSPPRVETSGRALPYEKYI.

This clonotype came up once. Because the CDR3 is missing its conserved closing phenylalanine or tryptophan, this is likely a read error. This chain joins TRBV5-1 and TRBJ2-7; no clear D gene. The CDR3 consists of 13 residues. Per the germline V gene, CDR1 is SGHRS and CDR2 is YFSETQ. V was cut by 2 bases and J by 4 bases, with 10 bases left in between. Written as DNA, the CDR3 is TGCGCCAGCAGCTTAGTAGCAGGTTACGAGCAGTACTTA. Translated, it gives CASSLVAGYEQYL.

A remark on this clonotype: This is likely a read error, given that the CDR3 carries no conserved phenylalanine or tryptophan at its end. This chain uses TRBV11-3 with TRBJ2-5; TRBD2 aligns across 9 bases. The V segment lost 7 bases and the J segment 9 bases; nucleotides outside the gene matches: 12. CDR1 and CDR2 (germline): SGHNT, YENEEA. This CDR3 spans 14 amino acids. The CDR3 bases are TGTGCCAGCAACCCTAGCGGGGCCGGGGAGGCCCAGTACCTC. Its translation is CASNPSGAGEAQYL.

The chain links TRBV6-2 or TRBV6-3 to TRBJ2-3; 10 nucleotides align to TRBD2. CDR1 and CDR2 from the germline V gene are MNHEY and SVGEGT. Unmatched junction bases numbered 11, after V lost 2 bases and J lost 12 bases. The CDR3 spans 15 residues. CDR3 nucleotide sequence: TGTGCCAGCAGTTACCAGACTAGCGGGTCAGATAGACAGTATTTT. Translated, it gives CASSYQTSGSDRQYF.

The rearrangement uses TRBV7-3 and TRBJ2-7; D possibly corresponds to TRBD2 (5 bases). Germline-derived CDR1 and CDR2 are SGHTA and FQGTGA. This CDR3 is built from 15 residues. V dropped 0 bases and J dropped 7 bases, with 16 bases sitting between them. In DNA form, the CDR3 reads TGTGCCAGCAGCTTAACACTAGTGGGAATGAATGAGCAGTACTTC. This codes for CASSLTLVGMNEQYF.

In this sample, this clonotype turned up many times. The rearrangement uses TRBV5-1 and TRBJ2-3, with D uncertain. The V gene lost 1 base and the J gene lost 4 bases, with 7 bases spanning the gap. Germline V gene sequence: CDR1 SGHRS, CDR2 YFSETQ. The CDR3 runs 13 residues. The CDR3 spells CASSLTYPDTQYF. CDR3 coding DNA: TGCGCCAGCAGCTTGACCTACCCAGATACGCAGTATTTT.

The chain employs TRBV20-1 and TRBJ1-2; D gene unclear. This CDR3 is 13 amino acids long. The germline V gene encodes CDR1 DFQATT and CDR2 SNEGSKA (reference sequence). V lost 6 bases, J lost 5 bases, and 16 bases lay in between. Written as DNA, the CDR3 is TGCAGTGCACGTACGGGAGTCCTATATGGCTACACCTTC. Residues: CSARTGVLYGYTF.

With regard to this clonotype: The CDR3 does not close with the conserved phenylalanine or tryptophan, likely indicating a read error. The DNA is omitted, as the CDR3 cannot be located on it reliably, and the CDR3 follows TCRdb's listing. The chain couples TRBV20-1 to TRBJ2-3. Germline V gene sequence: CDR1 DFQATT, CDR2 SNEGSKA (reference sequence). The CDR3 is 12 amino acids long, termini counted. CDR3 residues: CSARPETDTQNS.

A word on this clonotype: A read error may be the cause here, since a much bigger clone is one base away. This sequence joins TRBV11-2 and TRBJ1-1; D not certain. This CDR3 is built from 13 residues. Germline V CDR1 and CDR2: SGHAT, FQNNGV. Trimming took off 1 base at V and 7 bases at J, with 10 bases between the two ends. CDR3 in amino acids: CASSLVGSNEAFF. As DNA, the CDR3 is TGTGCCAGCAGCTTAGTAGGGAGTAATGAAGCTTTCTTT.

The chain links TRBV11-3 to TRBJ2-7, with D perhaps TRBD1 or TRBD2 (5 bases each). V was trimmed by 1 base and J by 4 bases, leaving 17 bases between them. This CDR3 has 16 residues. Germline CDR1 and CDR2: SGHNT and YENEEA. The CDR3 loop reads CASSLGIGTANYEQYF. The CDR3 bases are TGTGCCAGCAGCTTAGGAATTGGGACGGCTAATTACGAGCAGTACTTC. The whole variable domain, filled in from reference TRBV11-3 and TRBJ2-7, reads EAGVVQSPRYKIIEKKQPVAFWCNPISGHNTLYWYLQNLGQGPELLIRYENEEAVDDSQLPKDRFSAERLKGVDSTLKIQPAELGDSAVYLCASSLGIGTANYEQYFGPGTRLTVT.

In regard to this clonotype: Without the conserved terminal phenylalanine or tryptophan, this CDR3 likely stems from a read error. The chain combines TRBV20-1 with TRBJ2-1, with D perhaps matching TRBD2 (5 bases). The CDR3 has 15 amino acids. CDR1 is DFQATT, CDR2 SNEGSKA, per germline (reference sequence). The CDR3: CSARGPNGILNEQFY. The CDR3 DNA reads as TGCAGTGCCAGAGGGCCTAACGGGATTTTGAATGAGCAGTTCTAC.

Turning to this clonotype: Lacking the conserved final phenylalanine or tryptophan, this CDR3 likely reflects a read error. V and J are TRBV6-6 and TRBJ1-4; 8 bases match TRBD1. Germline lookup yields CDR1 MNHNY and CDR2 SVGAGI (reference sequence). V dropped 4 bases and J dropped 8; count of bases not matched to a gene: 6. CDR3 size: 14 residues. The DNA for the CDR3 is TGTGCCAGCAGTTCCAGGGGGCAGCTGGAAAAACTGTTTTAT. The encoded protein is CASSSRGQLEKLFY.

Worth noting for this clonotype: The CDR3 end shows no conserved phenylalanine or tryptophan, and so a read error is likely. This chain connects TRBV20-1 to TRBJ2-1, with 13 bases that match TRBD2. Germline V CDR1 and CDR2: DFQATT, SNEGSKA (reference sequence). This CDR3 has 15 residues. V lost 7 bases and J lost 9; bases outside the gene matches: 12. The CDR3 DNA sequence: TGCAGTGACGCGACCAGGACTAGCGGGAGAGGTGAGCAGTTCCTC. This encodes CSDATRTSGRGEQFL.

Notes on this clonotype: The junction does not match germline at one end; this may be a read error. CDR3 nucleotides: TGTGCCATAAGCTCAGGACAGAACACCGGGGGGCTGTTTTTT. It translates to CAISSGQNTGGLFF. This chain joins TRBV10-3 and TRBJ2-2; D is tentatively TRBD1 or TRBD2 (6 bases each). The CDR3 extends over 14 amino acids. Per the germline V gene, CDR1 is ENHRY and CDR2 is SYGVKD.

The chain couples TRBV20-1 to TRBJ2-3; D is unclear. Trimming took off 5 bases at V and 8 bases at J, with 11 bases between the two ends. CDR3 length: 11 residues. Germline CDR1 DFQATT, CDR2 SNEGSKA (reference sequence). The CDR3 sequence: CSALNTCTQYF. CDR3 nucleotides: TGCAGTGCTTTGAACACATGTACGCAGTATTTT.

Concerning this clonotype: In this CDR3 the conserved last residue, phenylalanine or tryptophan, is missing, so a read error is likely. This chain links TRBV10-2 with TRBJ2-7, with D unclear. The germline V gene encodes CDR1 WSHSY and CDR2 SAAADI. The CDR3 is made up of 13 amino acids. CDR3 in DNA: TGCGCCGGCAGTGCCGGCGGAACCTACGAGCAGTACATC. This gives the protein CAGSAGGTYEQYI.

As regards this clonotype: The conserved phenylalanine or tryptophan normally closing the CDR3 is absent here, so this likely arose from a read error. The rearrangement joins TRBV20-1 to TRBJ2-7, with D perhaps matching TRBD1 or TRBD2 (5 bases each). The V end lost 4 bases, the J end lost 5 bases, and 21 bases lay between the germline ends. Germline V gives CDR1 DFQATT, CDR2 SNEGSKA (reference sequence). The CDR3 has 15 residues. The CDR3 here is CSATGSSGRFDEQYL. The CDR3 DNA is TGCAGTGCTACAGGGTCTAGTGGGAGATTCGACGAGCAGTACCTC.